This T cell receptor beta chain was captured in a study of OX40 agonist ivuxolimab in advanced cancers. The study's findings and limits: In the expanded peripheral T cells, antigen specificity was never determined.

This clone was detected only once. Its specificity is unknown. The protocol was immunoSEQ multiplex PCR, while the TCRdb copy is restricted to in-frame clones and leaves out a portion. Among some 100,000 clones listed, approximately 90% were seen once. Germline V lookup: CDR1 MNHEY, CDR2 SMNVEV (reference sequence). The V gene end was trimmed by 4 bases and the J gene end by 3 bases; junction bases not matched to a gene: 9. The CDR3 runs to 17 residues. The chain is built from TRBV27 and TRBJ2-1; TRBD2 agrees at 10 bases. The source material was CD4+ or CD8+ T cells sorted from blood, sampled in a trial of the OX40 agonist ivuxolimab. The source of this sequence is an adult with an advanced solid tumor such as melanoma, head and neck, liver or kidney cancer. The CDR3 coding sequence is TGTGCCAGCAGTTCTAAAAGCGCTAGCGGGAGCTACAATGAGCAGTTCTTC. It yields the protein CASSSKSASGSYNEQFF.